This TCR beta chain is from a study of cytomegalovirus exposure and HLA in healthy donors (dated by TCRdb to the late 2010s). As for the study more broadly: An earlier analysis of some 500 of the donors reported approximately 300 Gb of sequence data and 117 million unique TCR beta sequences from about 179 million T cells. In the later analysis, no new phenotypic data were used to find candidate immune exposures; instead, reliance was placed on TCR beta sequences and their occurrence across donors. Roughly 5 DR-DQ haplotypes were handled as single units for association and clustering, since linkage in the cohort was strong. Among the approximately 430 genotyped donors, around 81% belonged to the genetic ancestry cluster associated with self-reported Caucasian donors. An early release covering about 600 HLA-typed donors comprised 300 to 350 gigabases of sequencing data and tens of millions of unique TCR sequences. All discovery cohort repertoires had been generated on a single sequencing platform. In addition to the first cohort of about 650 subjects, a separate validation cohort of 120 different subjects was used. Genome-wide SNP genotypes for about three fifths of the roughly 670 donors were used in a later genetic analysis, which treated that subset as a discovery cohort. The study used immunosequencing to profile the T cell repertoires of 666 subjects and linked those repertoires to cytomegalovirus serostatus. The study was designed to test whether signatures of past pathogen exposure could be identified by cataloging public T cell receptors. Donor age, sex, ethnicity and CMV serostatus were collected together with the repertoire data. In a later analysis, previously published TCR beta repertoires from 500 to 750 donors were re-analyzed and high-resolution HLA genotyping was added so that TCR occurrence patterns could be studied. Across around 400 genotyped donors of the cohort, an average of roughly 250,000 unique TCR beta nucleotide sequences per donor were sequenced, and 15% to 20% of those sequences were non-productive. To predict cytomegalovirus infection status, the study brought together high-throughput TCR immunosequencing, statistical association of individual TCRs with disease status, and machine learning. An earlier analysis of approximately 580 of the donors used high-throughput TCR beta sequencing to judge whether each TCR beta V gene segment behaved as functional or pseudogenic. Typing coverage differed by locus: A, B, C, DRB1 and DQB1 were typed in about 629-640 donors, DQA1 in about 560, DPA1 in 600 to 610, and DPB1 in roughly 470. HLA typing included class I and class II loci at four-digit resolution. What the work shows at the level of the full study, not this receptor alone: According to a later analysis, TCR association rates differed among HLA loci, with DRB1 alleles showing the most associated TCRs and HLA-C alleles showing the fewest. In a later analysis, about 17,000 TCR beta sequences were associated with specific HLA alleles at a false discovery rate of 0.05. Immune exposure information for the cohort was limited to CMV serostatus. Compared with the roughly 720-donor mean, donors in an Asian-associated ancestry cluster had fewer N-insertions in productive TCRs, according to a later genetic analysis. Because HLA typing was missing for some donors at each locus, association tests included only the typed subset. Linkage disequilibrium might explain the correlated functional status among segregating V segments, but an unknown experimental factor could not be excluded. In the study, some 180 TCR beta chains were listed as associated with cytomegalovirus. A group of highly shared sequence variants was considered likely to be a technical artifact of the sequencing pipeline. Roughly uniform sequencing depth across donors was assumed in presence/absence analyses, although this assumption may not hold. Across donors, most TCR sequences were observed very rarely, whereas some public TCRs were present in many individuals. When HLA alleles, especially DR and DQ, strongly co-occurred, TCR associations were difficult to assign to individual alleles. In a later analysis, several top co-occurrence clusters were reported to appear linked to parvovirus B19, influenza, CMV and Epstein-Barr virus. Broadly in line with IMGT annotations, most TCR beta V segments showed up in productive rearrangements about 87% or about 30% of the time in an earlier analysis of approximately 640 of the donors. In vitro tests confirmed that a few of the cytomegalovirus-associated TCR beta chains recognize cytomegalovirus antigens. Only TCR beta chains were sequenced in this cohort, and the absence of alpha or paired-chain data limited detectable features. In both the original and validation cohorts, the classifier was reported to diagnose cytomegalovirus status with high specificity and sensitivity. The authors suggested that the approach could potentially be generalized to other disease states and immunological phenotypes. A later genetic analysis associated a missense DCLRE1C variant with V-gene and J-gene trimming of TCR beta chains, and an independent cohort replicated the association. In a later analysis, HLA-associated TCR beta chains showed more clonal expansion and lower generation probabilities than non-associated chains that were equally common. In a later analysis, most CMV-associated TCR beta chains were found to appear HLA-restricted, with HLA associations seemingly driven largely by CMV exposure. Because the 87-base-pair reads could not distinguish some IMGT-functional V segments, including TRBV6-2 and TRBV6-3, those segments were excluded. A further reported finding was that TCR beta sequences accurately predicted the HLA-A and HLA-B alleles for most subjects in the first cohort. Over 15 rarely observed V segments, including chromosome 9 orphons, were excluded from the earlier analysis of a few hundred of the donors because counts were too low.

Regarding this clone: What antigen it recognizes has not been identified. No base quality information exists; no much larger clone differs at one position.

Measured from the cysteine to the phenylalanine, the CDR3 is 14 residues long. Of all the DNA, just the CDR3 is kept, 42 bases in frame from base 1. The junction shows trimming of 7 bases on V and 15 bases on J, plus 24 bases between the germline ends. From the germline V gene, CDR1 is SGHTA and CDR2 is FQGNSA. In total, just over 650 healthy bone marrow donors made up the cohort. Cohort members were all nominally healthy when sampled, although unrecorded immune exposures were likely present. The donor was CMV seronegative and was included in the group of a few hundred seronegative cohort members. Every donor gave a peripheral blood sample, and the peripheral blood mononuclear cells from that sample were used for TCR beta sequencing. Genomic DNA was extracted from the blood cell samples with the Qiagen DNeasy Blood Extraction Kit. Library preparation was by the immunoSEQ multiplex PCR assay. A mixture of 60 forward primers for TCR Vbeta segments and 13 reverse primers for TCR Jbeta segments was used in the multiplex PCR. The CDR3 region of rearranged TCR beta genes was amplified from genomic DNA with a multiplex PCR assay. The amplified TCR beta libraries were sequenced on the Illumina HiSeq System as 87-base-pair reads. On the study's bioinformatics: A later analysis tallied about 77 million unique TCR beta chains across the 600 to 700 repertoires, and about 10 million of those chains were shared by two or more donors. A nearest-neighbor algorithm error-corrected the raw reads and collapsed the reads into unique sequences, merging closely related sequences to remove PCR and sequencing errors. To assign V, D and J gene segments, CDR3 sequences were aligned to IMGT reference sequences. For a sequence to be retained, a match of at least six nucleotides to both a V gene segment and a J gene segment was required. A rearrangement was called productive if the CDR3 had no stop codons and remained in frame with V and J, and every other rearrangement was called non-productive. CDR3 was defined according to IMGT convention as the region running from the second conserved V-encoded cysteine to the conserved J-encoded phenylalanine. Sequences without an unambiguous match to a single V gene segment were excluded from the earlier analysis of a few hundred of the donors. An earlier analysis of almost 600 of the donors classified V segments as functional when productive rearrangements were above 56.7% and as segregating when the standard deviation between donors was above 5%. To diagnose cytomegalovirus status from the catalog of TCR beta chain sequences, a statistical classification framework was built. In a later analysis, TCR nucleotide sequences were compared against IMGT/GENE-DB human TR gene sequences so that V and J genes could be assigned. The TCRdist pipeline was used in a later analysis to assign CDR3 sequences and most-parsimonious VDJ recombination scenarios. A later analysis defined each TCR beta chain by its CDR3 amino acid sequence plus V-gene family, and excluded reads lacking a unique V-gene family. In a later analysis, around 650 highly shared, low-generation-probability nucleotide sequences were removed to address suspected cross-contamination and a sequencing artifact. In a later analysis, a clonal expansion index was calculated for each public chain from normalized within-repertoire ranks of inferred template counts. A later analysis computed generation probabilities with a VDJ recombination model fitted to out-of-frame rearrangements, and checked the results against IGoR. Hypergeometric tests were used in a later analysis to score TCR-TCR, TCR-HLA and TCR-CMV co-occurrence, with a repertoire-size bias correction applied to the TCR pairs. False discovery rates were estimated in a later analysis by permuting HLA or CMV assignments 20 times. In a later analysis, co-occurring TCRs were grouped with DBSCAN, and TCRdist sequence similarity was added when clustering was performed within HLA-allele-positive subsets. Repertoires with fewer than 30,000 or more than 120,000 public chains, plus five repertoires with anomalous nucleotide sharing, were excluded from co-occurrence clustering. TCRdb limited this immuneACCESS table to in-frame rearrangements with V and J called. A share of clones is missing; checked studies link under half to unresolved V genes, and the rest is unexplained. For V, J and clone size, that table is used; D and trimming come from the DNA. The sample records around 180,000 clones, 65% to 75% of which are singletons. The ten top clones hold roughly 1.6% of the sample.

Sequenced material: PBMCs. This TCR was sampled from a girl aged 10-17 years in good health and CMV-seronegative. Recombination connected TRBV7-2 to TRBJ1-4; perhaps TRBD1 is the D gene, with 5 bases matching. The DNA sequence is TGTGCCAGCAAAAGAACAACGTCCGGGGGAAGGGTGTTTTTT. Translated, it gives CASKRTTSGGRVFF. When the CDR3 is completed using the reference TRBV7-2 and TRBJ1-4 genes on either side, the full variable domain is GAGVSQSPSNKVTEKGKDVELRCDPISGHTALYWYRQSLGQGLEFLIYFQGNSAPDKSGLPSDRFSAERTGGSVSTLTIQRTQQEDSAVYLCASKRTTSGGRVFFGSGTQLSVL.